These T cell receptor beta chains were read from a single sample in a study of blood T cell repertoires in COVID-19. The assay was immunoSEQ multiplex PCR, and TCRdb's table has in-frame clones only and misses some. The sample lists some 130,000 clones; 79% were seen once. The sample was peripheral blood. The source is a woman at least 80 years old with acute or convalescent COVID-19. Both conserved end residues are part of each CDR3. The D gene is left open where the match is weak. Size is omitted from some rows. Given values are once, few, many or a class for expanded clones.

J | V | D | size | DNA | CDR3
TRBJ2-3 | TRBV7-9 | . | . | . | CASSWGTGTRRYF
TRBJ1-5 | TRBV19 | . | . | TGTGCCAGTAGTATTTCAGGGGATCAGCCCCAGCATTTT | CASSISGDQPQHF
TRBJ2-1 | TRBV5-1 | . | once | TGCGCCAGCAGCTTGGGGGGACTTGAGGGCGATGAGCAGTTCTTC | CASSLGGLEGDEQFF
TRBJ2-2 | TRBV12-3/TRBV12-4 | . | . | TGTGCCAGCACTTCTACCTTCACCGGGGAGCTGTTTTTT | CASTSTFTGELFF
TRBJ2-4 | TRBV6-5 | . | . | TGTGCCAGCAGTTACTCGAATACGGGGGCCAAAAACATTCAGTACTTC | CASSYSNTGAKNIQYF
TRBJ2-7 | TRBV19 | TRBD1 | . | TGTGCCAGTAGTACCCGGACAGGGCTCTCCTACGAGCAGTACTTC | CASSTRTGLSYEQYF
TRBJ2-3 | TRBV3-1/TRBV3-2 | TRBD1 | . | TGTGCCAGCAGCCAACGGGACAGGGACTACACAGATACGCAGTATTTT | CASSQRDRDYTDTQYF
TRBJ2-3 | TRBV7-2 | . | . | TGTGCCAGCAGCCGTCAAAGGGGGGATACGCAGTATTTT | CASSRQRGDTQYF
TRBJ1-5 | TRBV6-6 | . | once | TGTGCCAGCAGTTACTCGATTGAGAATAGCAATCAGCCCCAGCATTTT | CASSYSIENSNQPQHF
TRBJ2-3 | TRBV2 | TRBD2 | . | TGTGCCAGCAGTGTCGCGCCGGGACTAGCGGGGACCCGCACAGATACGCAGTATTTT | CASSVAPGLAGTRTDTQYF
TRBJ2-1 | TRBV5-1 | TRBD1 | . | TGCGCCAGCAGCTTGAGACAGGGCTCCTACAATGAGCAGTTCTTC | CASSLRQGSYNEQFF
TRBJ2-7 | TRBV28 | . | . | TGTGCCAGCAGTTCCTTCTACGAGCAGTACTTC | CASSSFYEQYF
TRBJ2-1 | TRBV19 | TRBD2 | . | TGTGCCAGTAGCGCAGGGGCGCGGGAGGGTAGTAGTGAGCAGTTCTTC | CASSAGAREGSSEQFF
TRBJ2-3 | TRBV9 | . | few | TGTGCCAGCAGCGATCAGGGGTATCCCACAGATACGCAGTATTTT | CASSDQGYPTDTQYF
TRBJ1-1 | TRBV7-9 | . | . | TGTGCCAGCAGCCGGAACACTGAAGCTTTCTTT | CASSRNTEAFF
TRBJ1-2 | TRBV5-1 | TRBD1 | . | TGCGCCAGCAGCTTGGTGGGGACAGCATCCGGCTACACCTTC | CASSLVGTASGYTF
TRBJ1-2 | TRBV3-1/TRBV3-2 | . | once | TGTGCCAGCAGCCCTCAAACCGCAGGGTATAGTGGCTACACCTTC | CASSPQTAGYSGYTF
TRBJ1-4 | TRBV28 | . | once | TGTGCCAGCAGTTTAAGGAACAGTGCAACTAATGAAAAACTGTTTTTT | CASSLRNSATNEKLFF
TRBJ2-1 | TRBV7-9 | . | once | TGTGCCAGCAGCCAGGAAGGAGAGCAGTTCTTC | CASSQEGEQFF
TRBJ2-7 | TRBV7-7 | . | . | TGTGCTAGCAGCTTAGGGTCAGGGGATAGGGCATACGAGCAGTACTTC | CASSLGSGDRAYEQYF
TRBJ1-1 | TRBV19 | TRBD1 | . | TGTGCCAGTAGGAGAGGGGGCGCGGGCACTGAAGCTTTCTTT | CASRRGGAGTEAFF
TRBJ1-1 | TRBV6-1 | TRBD1 | . | TGTGCCAGCAGTGAACAGGGACAGGGGGCGCAACCCACTGAAGCTTTCTTT | CASSEQGQGAQPTEAFF
TRBJ2-5 | TRBV28 | . | . | TGTGCCAGCAGTCCTTCCCTCAAGCGGGACCAAGAGACCCAGTACTTC | CASSPSLKRDQETQYF
TRBJ2-7 | TRBV3-1/TRBV3-2 | . | . | TGTGCCAGCAGCATCCGGCCAGGAGGGTACGAGCAGTACTTC | CASSIRPGGYEQYF
TRBJ2-7 | TRBV19 | TRBD1 | . | TGTGCCAGTAGTATACTCCCGGGACAGGGACAGTACGAGCAGTACTTC | CASSILPGQGQYEQYF
TRBJ1-5 | TRBV30 | . | . | TGTGCCTGGAGCCGAGGTGCGGATAGCAATCAGCCCCAGCATTTT | CAWSRGADSNQPQHF
TRBJ1-4 | TRBV4-3 | . | once | TGCGCCAGCAGCCAAGATGTAGTCACGGGAGGTGAAAAACTGTTTTTT | CASSQDVVTGGEKLFF
TRBJ2-7 | TRBV10-2 | TRBD2 | few | TGCGCCAGCAGTGAGCCTCCCGAGCGGGATGAGCAGTACTTC | CASSEPPERDEQYF
TRBJ1-2 | TRBV19 | TRBD1 | few | TGTGCCAGTAGTATAGGCCCCTGGACAGGGCATGGCTACACCTTC | CASSIGPWTGHGYTF
TRBJ2-7 | TRBV10-3 | TRBD1 | . | TGTGCCATCAGTAGACAGGGGGAGGACGAGCAGTACTTC | CAISRQGEDEQYF
TRBJ1-1 | TRBV7-9 | . | . | TGTGCCAGCAGCATTGACATCACTGAAGCTTTCTTT | CASSIDITEAFF
TRBJ2-1 | TRBV7-7 | TRBD2 | . | TGTGCCAGCAGCCTCCTAGCGGGGAGCTCCTACAATGAGCAGTTCTTC | CASSLLAGSSYNEQFF
TRBJ1-1 | TRBV29-1 | TRBD1 | . | TGCAGCGTGGGAACAGGGGACGGGACTGAAGCTTTCTTT | CSVGTGDGTEAFF
TRBJ1-3 | TRBV7-2 | TRBD1 | once | TGTGCCAGCAGCCGGGACAGAGGCTCTGGAAACACCATATATTTT | CASSRDRGSGNTIYF
TRBJ1-1 | TRBV28 | . | . | TGTGCCAGCAGTCCGGGACATTTGAACACTGAAGCTTTCTTT | CASSPGHLNTEAFF
TRBJ1-1 | TRBV19 | . | . | TGTGCCAGTAGTTCCCTACCGAACACTGAAGCTTTCTTT | CASSSLPNTEAFF
TRBJ1-1 | TRBV19 | TRBD1 | . | TGTGCCAGTACACAGGGGGCCGACACTGAAGCTTTCTTT | CASTQGADTEAFF
TRBJ2-7 | TRBV5-4 | TRBD1 | . | TGTGCCAGCAGCATGGGACAGGGGGTAGTCTACGAGCAGTACTTC | CASSMGQGVVYEQYF
TRBJ2-5 | TRBV5-3 | . | . | TGTGCCAGAAATTGCAGAGAGACCCAGTACTTC | CARNCRETQYF
TRBJ1-4 | TRBV5-6 | TRBD1 | . | TGTGCCAGCAGCTCGACAGGGAAAACTAATGAAAAACTGTTTTTT | CASSSTGKTNEKLFF
TRBJ1-5 | TRBV7-2 | . | . | TGTGCCAGCAGCTTAAATGGTGGGGGGAATAGCAATCAGCCCCAGCATTTT | CASSLNGGGNSNQPQHF
TRBJ1-1 | TRBV28 | . | . | TGTGCCAGCAGTTTGGGGGGGGGTTTTAACACTGAAGCTTTCTTT | CASSLGGGFNTEAFF
TRBJ1-2 | TRBV20-1 | . | . | TGCAGTGCTAGCCGTTTAGGCTACACCTTC | CSASRLGYTF
TRBJ2-2 | TRBV15 | . | . | TGTGCCACCAGCGGAGGGGGGGTTTTCGGCACCGGGGAGCTGTTTTTT | CATSGGGVFGTGELFF
TRBJ2-3 | TRBV28 | . | . | TGTGCCAGCAGTTTCCGGGGAAGCACAGATACGCAGTATTTT | CASSFRGSTDTQYF
TRBJ1-6 | TRBV6-1 | . | few | TGTGCCAGCAGTGAAGCGCGGGGCTCCTATAATTCACCCCTCCACTTT | CASSEARGSYNSPLHF
TRBJ2-2 | TRBV3-1/TRBV3-2 | TRBD2 | few | TGTGCCAGCAGCCGGACTAGCGGCACCGGGGAGCTGTTTTTT | CASSRTSGTGELFF